The rows below give T cell receptor beta chains drawn from one sample of a study of cytomegalovirus exposure and HLA in healthy donors. Profiled with immunoSEQ multiplex PCR; TCRdb holds only in-frame clones, not every one. The data contain under 150,000 clones, around 79% of them singletons. Sequencing was done on a sample of PBMCs. The receptors here all came from a male donor in good health and CMV-seronegative. Each CDR3 is given with its conserved first and last residue. Fields, in order: V gene, J gene, CDR3 protein.

v_call: TRBV9; j_call: TRBJ2-5; cdr3_aa: CASSVSRGAQETQYF
v_call: TRBV7-3; j_call: TRBJ2-2; cdr3_aa: CASSLSGLNAGELFF
v_call: TRBV9; j_call: TRBJ2-7; cdr3_aa: CASSVDAGAPGYEQYF
v_call: TRBV2; j_call: TRBJ2-2; cdr3_aa: CASSGPGQGTTGELFF
v_call: TRBV18; j_call: TRBJ1-5; cdr3_aa: CASSPGQVRNQPQHF
v_call: TRBV7-2; j_call: TRBJ2-1; cdr3_aa: CASSSFRSGAGNEQFF
v_call: TRBV19; j_call: TRBJ2-2; cdr3_aa: CASTGGPRLARPNTGELFF
v_call: TRBV19; j_call: TRBJ2-7; cdr3_aa: CASSGGDYEQYF
v_call: TRBV5-1; j_call: TRBJ2-2; cdr3_aa: CASIAGEVTGELFF
v_call: TRBV18; j_call: TRBJ1-2; cdr3_aa: CASSPGTDLYGYPF
v_call: TRBV5-4; j_call: TRBJ1-6; cdr3_aa: CASRRTGALRSSYNSPLHF
v_call: TRBV5-5; j_call: TRBJ2-7; cdr3_aa: CASILFLGADAEQYF
v_call: TRBV2; j_call: TRBJ1-2; cdr3_aa: CASRDRGYGYTF
v_call: TRBV11-2; j_call: TRBJ2-1; cdr3_aa: CASSSRLAYNEQFF
v_call: TRBV14; j_call: TRBJ2-3; cdr3_aa: CASSPRFPSGSSRTDTQYF
v_call: TRBV25-1; j_call: TRBJ2-7; cdr3_aa: CASSDTSGRAVYEQYF
v_call: TRBV25-1; j_call: TRBJ1-4; cdr3_aa: CSSSEWGQVNEKLFF
v_call: TRBV9; j_call: TRBJ1-1; cdr3_aa: CASGAGQGDTEAFF
v_call: TRBV2; j_call: TRBJ1-1; cdr3_aa: CASSLQGASTEAFF
v_call: TRBV5-1; j_call: TRBJ1-4; cdr3_aa: CASSSGQTSTNEKLFF
v_call: TRBV10-3; j_call: TRBJ2-2; cdr3_aa: CAIRAGTANTGELFF
v_call: TRBV7-9; j_call: TRBJ1-2; cdr3_aa: CASSFPDGYTF
v_call: TRBV6-8; j_call: TRBJ2-5; cdr3_aa: CASSSTSTETQYF
v_call: TRBV4-3; j_call: TRBJ1-1; cdr3_aa: CASSQGQRAFF
v_call: TRBV7-9; j_call: TRBJ1-2; cdr3_aa: CASSQGVYGYTF
v_call: TRBV7-9; j_call: TRBJ1-2; cdr3_aa: CASSLYSPIGSYTF
v_call: TRBV6-5; j_call: TRBJ2-6; cdr3_aa: CASTLGHSGANVLTF
v_call: TRBV5-6; j_call: TRBJ2-3; cdr3_aa: CASRIWGSGRTDTQYF
v_call: TRBV30; j_call: TRBJ1-1; cdr3_aa: CAWSHRNTEAFF
v_call: TRBV9; j_call: TRBJ1-6; cdr3_aa: CASSVGNTGGSSPLHF
v_call: TRBV27; j_call: TRBJ1-1; cdr3_aa: CASSFSSGQYTEAFF
v_call: TRBV29-1; j_call: TRBJ2-3; cdr3_aa: CSVPPTSGGDTDTQYF
v_call: TRBV27; j_call: TRBJ2-7; cdr3_aa: CASSLFLAGPYEQYF
v_call: TRBV7-8; j_call: TRBJ1-3; cdr3_aa: CASSLDLSTIYF
v_call: TRBV5-4; j_call: TRBJ2-3; cdr3_aa: CASSSKTSGSGDTQYF
v_call: TRBV4-1; j_call: TRBJ2-7; cdr3_aa: CASQGAYEQYF
v_call: TRBV6-5; j_call: TRBJ1-1; cdr3_aa: CASTPQGWAEAFF
v_call: TRBV4-1; j_call: TRBJ2-7; cdr3_aa: CASSQEGAGYEQYF
v_call: TRBV27; j_call: TRBJ2-7; cdr3_aa: CASSRGTSREDEQYF
v_call: TRBV6-1; j_call: TRBJ2-7; cdr3_aa: CASSGGEEAGEQYF
v_call: TRBV5-1; j_call: TRBJ2-7; cdr3_aa: CASSSGGQGFREQYF
v_call: TRBV28; j_call: TRBJ2-1; cdr3_aa: CASSPSFGGRIGEQFF
v_call: TRBV10-2; j_call: TRBJ1-5; cdr3_aa: CASRETGNQPQHF
v_call: TRBV30; j_call: TRBJ1-1; cdr3_aa: CAWSDPGQGLSEAFF
v_call: TRBV14; j_call: TRBJ2-7; cdr3_aa: CASSLGAYEQYF
v_call: TRBV27; j_call: TRBJ2-7; cdr3_aa: CASSRLAAGLTYEQYF
v_call: TRBV6-6; j_call: TRBJ2-7; cdr3_aa: CAAALTGGEQYF
v_call: TRBV5-4; j_call: TRBJ2-3; cdr3_aa: CASSGRTSGDTDTQYF